Shown below are 18 T cell receptor beta chains from a single sample sequenced in a study of T cell responses to AZD1222 COVID-19 vaccine. Clones were read by immunoSEQ multiplex PCR, and TCRdb kept only the in-frame ones, dropping some. The table includes 100,000 to 150,000 clones, roughly 90% detected once. Sequencing was performed on peripheral blood, taken on day 0 of AZD1222 vaccination. The receptors derive from an adult in good health.

The V and J genes are TRBV3-1 (or the pseudogene TRBV3-2) and TRBJ1-1; D call uncertain. The V end lost 0 bases, the J end lost 5 bases, and 13 bases lay between the germline ends. The CDR3 totals 15 residues. From germline, CDR1 is LGHDT and CDR2 YNNKEL (reference sequence). This chain's CDR3 is CASSQEPSRGTEAFF. CDR3 nucleotide sequence: TGTGCCAGCAGCCAAGAACCCAGTCGCGGAACTGAAGCTTTCTTT.

The chain links TRBV9 to TRBJ1-2; 7 bases agree with TRBD1. J gave up 8 bases and V 4 bases, and 14 bases lay outside the gene matches. Germline V lookup: CDR1 SGDLS, CDR2 YYNGEE. The CDR3 contains 15 residues. The CDR3 reads CASSPQPRTGGGYTF. The CDR3 nucleotides are TGTGCCAGCAGCCCACAGCCTCGGACAGGCGGCGGCTACACCTTC.

The chain recombines TRBV11-3 with TRBJ1-1; D unclear. This CDR3 contains 13 residues. V was clipped by 5 bases and J by 0 bases, with 7 bases between them. Per the germline V gene, CDR1 is SGHNT and CDR2 is YENEEA. Here the CDR3 DNA reads TGTGCCAGCAGCCAAGGATTGAACACTGAAGCTTTCTTT. Translation: CASSQGLNTEAFF.

The chain has TRBV7-8 and TRBJ1-5; D possibly corresponds to TRBD1 (5 bases). Between the trimmed V and J ends, which lost 1 base and 4 bases, there was a span of 8 bases. Germline-derived CDR1 and CDR2 are SGHVS and FQNEAQ. There are 14 residues in the CDR3. Written as DNA, the CDR3 is TGTGCCAGCAGCTTAGGTGGGGGGAATCAGCCCCAGCATTTT. Translating gives CASSLGGGNQPQHF.

The chain combines TRBV19 with TRBJ2-1, with a tentative D call TRBD1 (5 bases). The CDR3 has 16 amino acids. Germline CDR1 and CDR2: LNHDA and SQIVND (reference sequence). V lost 5 bases and J lost 4, with 18 bases in between. The CDR3 bases are TGTGCCAGTAGTGCTAGTGGCACAGGTTGGTACAATGAGCAGTTCTTC. This gives the protein CASSASGTGWYNEQFF.

The V gene is TRBV6-2 or TRBV6-3, the J gene TRBJ2-7, with unresolved D. The CDR3 length is 11 residues. Germline CDR1 and CDR2: MNHEY and SVGEGT. The V end was cut by 6 bases, the J end by 3 bases, with 6 bases between. CDR3 loop: CASSQSYEQYF. CDR3 DNA: TGTGCCAGCAGCCAGAGCTACGAGCAGTACTTC.

The gene calls are TRBV25-1 and TRBJ1-2; possible D gene TRBD1, 6 bases. Germline V lookup: CDR1 MGHDK, CDR2 SYGVNS. V lost 1 base, J lost 6 bases, and 9 bases lay in between. This CDR3 contains 13 residues. In nucleotides, the CDR3 is TGTGCCAGCAGTGAATGGCAGGGGCATGGCTACACCTTC. As protein: CASSEWQGHGYTF.

CDR3 in amino acids: CASTMGNQPQHF. CDR3 nucleotides: TGTGCCAGCACCATGGGGAATCAGCCCCAGCATTTT. The rearrangement links TRBV28 to TRBJ1-5; D remains unclear. Germline V lookup: CDR1 MDHEN, CDR2 SYDVKM. Trimming left V 7 bases short and J 4 bases short, with 8 bases between. The CDR3 has 12 amino acids.

V usage is TRBV5-1 and J usage is TRBJ2-5; no clear D gene. V gave up 1 base and J gave up 6 bases, with 4 bases separating them. CDR1 SGHRS and CDR2 YFSETQ come from the germline V gene. The CDR3 totals 11 residues. The CDR3 DNA sequence: TGCGCCAGCAGCTTGCAGCAGACCCAGTACTTC. Encoded protein: CASSLQQTQYF.

The gene calls are TRBV5-1 and TRBJ2-3, with a weak D call TRBD1 (5 bases). The CDR3 consists of 15 residues. Looked up from germline, CDR1 is SGHRS and CDR2 is YFSETQ. The germline V and J ends were trimmed by 4 bases and 0 bases, with 12 bases remaining between them. Here the CDR3 DNA reads TGCGCCAGCAGCAAGACAGCCCTAAGCACAGATACGCAGTATTTT. Its protein product is CASSKTALSTDTQYF.

The chain employs TRBV5-1 and TRBJ2-1, with unresolved D. The CDR3 totals 11 residues. Germline assignment: CDR1 SGHRS and CDR2 YFSETQ. Deletions cut 0 bases from V and 8 bases from J, with 3 bases between. CDR3 DNA sequence: TGCGCCAGCAGCTTGGCCCATGAGCAGTTCTTC. Its protein product is CASSLAHEQFF.

The chain uses TRBV11-2 and TRBJ2-7; perhaps D is TRBD1 or TRBD2 (5 bases each). CDR3 length equals 17 residues. V was cut by 5 bases and J by 1 base, with 21 bases left in between. The germline V gene has CDR1 SGHAT and CDR2 FQNNGV. The CDR3 sequence is CASSQGPGRMTSYEQYF. DNA for the CDR3: TGTGCCAGCAGCCAAGGTCCGGGACGCATGACTTCCTACGAGCAGTACTTC. Supplemented by reference TRBV11-2 and TRBJ2-7, the full variable domain reads EAGVAQSPRYKIIEKRQSVAFWCNPISGHATLYWYQQILGQGPKLLIQFQNNGVVDDSQLPKDRFSAERLKGVDSTLKIQPAKLEDSAVYLCASSQGPGRMTSYEQYFGPGTRLTVT.

The V and J genes are TRBV10-1 and TRBJ2-2; D call uncertain. This CDR3 is built from 13 residues. V lost 5 bases, J lost 1 base, and 5 bases lay in between. CDR1 is WNHNN, CDR2 SYGVQD, per germline (reference sequence). The CDR3 is CASSRLNTGELFF. The CDR3 region has the DNA TGCGCCAGCAGTCGGTTGAACACCGGGGAGCTGTTTTTT.

The CDR3 protein is CAIQRNYGYTF. CDR3 in DNA: TGTGCCATACAGCGGAACTATGGCTACACCTTC. This chain links TRBV28 with TRBJ1-2; D ambiguous. This CDR3 contains 11 residues. Germline CDR1 is MDHEN and CDR2 is SYDVKM. Between the trimmed V and J ends, which lost 10 bases and 2 bases, there was a span of 8 bases.

The gene calls are TRBV7-2 and TRBJ1-5; TRBD1 is a possible D gene (6 bases). Germline loops: CDR1 SGHTA, CDR2 FQGNSA. Trimming took off 5 bases at V and 7 bases at J, with 15 bases between the two ends. This CDR3 contains 14 residues. The CDR3 DNA is TGTGCCAGCAGCAGAGGGGGGGTAGGGCAGCCCCAGCATTTT. Protein sequence: CASSRGGVGQPQHF.

For the CDR3, the DNA is TGCGCCAGCAGCCGGGACAGGGGTATGAATGAGCAGTTCTTC. Protein product: CASSRDRGMNEQFF. This rearrangement joins TRBV5-1 to TRBJ2-1, with 10 positions matching TRBD1. Germline lookup yields CDR1 SGHRS and CDR2 YFSETQ. The CDR3 spans 14 residues. V was clipped by 4 bases and J by 7 bases; unmatched bases: 5.

The CDR3 nucleotides are TGTGCCAGCTCACCACTAAGGGGGGAGAACACTGAAGCTTTCTTT. This gives the protein CASSPLRGENTEAFF. The chain has TRBV18 and TRBJ1-1, with a weak D call TRBD1 (6 bases). The germline gives CDR1 KGHSH, CDR2 LQKENI. The CDR3 extends over 15 amino acids. Trimming pared 1 base from V and 1 base from J, leaving 10 bases between.

The chain employs TRBV2 and TRBJ2-7; TRBD1 matches at 12 bases. The junction had 7 bases not matched to a gene; V was cut back by 7 bases and J by 0 bases. The germline CDR1 and CDR2 sequences are SNHLY and FYNNEI. This CDR3 contains 16 residues. This CDR3 is CASKGQGATISYEQYF. Written as DNA, the CDR3 is TGTGCCAGCAAGGGACAGGGGGCGACGATCTCCTACGAGCAGTACTTC.